This T cell receptor beta chain was retrieved from a study of blood T cell repertoires in COVID-19 (dated by TCRdb to the early 2020s). Regarding the research as a whole: Collaborator samples came from the United States, Italy and Spain and covered acute and convalescent phases of COVID-19. Where available, HLA class I and class II types were obtained from metadata supplied by the sample provider rather than from assay-based typing. Nearly every sample came with metadata listing a de-identified subject ID, COVID-19 status, age in years and sex. The repertoires were made available in a free public database intended to serve as a resource for research on the immune response to SARS-CoV-2. Subjects who had been exposed to COVID-19, were actively infected with it, or had recovered from it provided the deeply sampled blood TCRbeta repertoires that made up the dataset. The material from the prospective study consisted of cDNA or gDNA derived from T cells, B-cell-depleted T cells, or PBMCs. The samples were drawn from the first 160 participants of the ongoing ImmuneRACE study and from 1,254 subjects provided by 6 global collaborators.

The collaborating institutions used their own protocols to collect whole blood in K2EDTA tubes. For TCRbeta analysis, collaborator samples were shipped as frozen whole blood, as isolated PBMCs, or as DNA extracted from either sample type. Only a few counts were recorded for this clone. Its antigen target is currently unknown. One base away there is no much larger clone; base qualities are not given. TCRbeta CDR3 regions were amplified from genomic DNA by means of the immunoSEQ Assay, a bias-controlled multiplex PCR. The authors' analysis ran thus. Nucleated cell counts per sample were estimated from amplification of reference gene primers within the assay. To quantify the absolute abundance of each unique TCRbeta CDR3 rearrangement, sequence reads were collapsed and filtered. For each sample, productive Simpson clonality was calculated as the square root of Simpson's diversity index across productive rearrangements. Sourced from immuneACCESS, this table was stored by TCRdb with only in-frame sequences that have V and J called. A share of the clones is absent; for the studies checked, an unresolved V gene accounts for under half, and the remainder has no known explanation. V, J and clone size are taken as reported in that table, and D and trimming were inferred from the DNA itself. The sample profile shows some 26,000 clones; about 80% of them were found once. The ten most abundant clones make up almost 40% of the sample.

In the germline V gene, CDR1 corresponds to MNHEY and CDR2 to SVGAGI. For this chain, trimming is 5 bases at the V end and 2 bases at the J end, and the number of junction bases without a gene match is 7. The cysteine opens and the phenylalanine closes a CDR3 of 15 amino acids. The only DNA kept is the CDR3, 45 bases in frame from the first base. Study-wide findings and limitations: The amount of clinical and demographic metadata varied by source and participant and was provided uncurated.

The receptor was isolated from a man aged 70-80 years with acute or convalescent COVID-19. Here the chain combines TRBV6-5 and TRBJ2-7, with 9 bases in between that match TRBD1. The specimen sequenced was peripheral blood. The DNA sequence is given as TGTGCCAGCAGTCCTTCGACAGGGGGTCCCTACGAGCAGTACTTC. Its amino acids are CASSPSTGGPYEQYF.